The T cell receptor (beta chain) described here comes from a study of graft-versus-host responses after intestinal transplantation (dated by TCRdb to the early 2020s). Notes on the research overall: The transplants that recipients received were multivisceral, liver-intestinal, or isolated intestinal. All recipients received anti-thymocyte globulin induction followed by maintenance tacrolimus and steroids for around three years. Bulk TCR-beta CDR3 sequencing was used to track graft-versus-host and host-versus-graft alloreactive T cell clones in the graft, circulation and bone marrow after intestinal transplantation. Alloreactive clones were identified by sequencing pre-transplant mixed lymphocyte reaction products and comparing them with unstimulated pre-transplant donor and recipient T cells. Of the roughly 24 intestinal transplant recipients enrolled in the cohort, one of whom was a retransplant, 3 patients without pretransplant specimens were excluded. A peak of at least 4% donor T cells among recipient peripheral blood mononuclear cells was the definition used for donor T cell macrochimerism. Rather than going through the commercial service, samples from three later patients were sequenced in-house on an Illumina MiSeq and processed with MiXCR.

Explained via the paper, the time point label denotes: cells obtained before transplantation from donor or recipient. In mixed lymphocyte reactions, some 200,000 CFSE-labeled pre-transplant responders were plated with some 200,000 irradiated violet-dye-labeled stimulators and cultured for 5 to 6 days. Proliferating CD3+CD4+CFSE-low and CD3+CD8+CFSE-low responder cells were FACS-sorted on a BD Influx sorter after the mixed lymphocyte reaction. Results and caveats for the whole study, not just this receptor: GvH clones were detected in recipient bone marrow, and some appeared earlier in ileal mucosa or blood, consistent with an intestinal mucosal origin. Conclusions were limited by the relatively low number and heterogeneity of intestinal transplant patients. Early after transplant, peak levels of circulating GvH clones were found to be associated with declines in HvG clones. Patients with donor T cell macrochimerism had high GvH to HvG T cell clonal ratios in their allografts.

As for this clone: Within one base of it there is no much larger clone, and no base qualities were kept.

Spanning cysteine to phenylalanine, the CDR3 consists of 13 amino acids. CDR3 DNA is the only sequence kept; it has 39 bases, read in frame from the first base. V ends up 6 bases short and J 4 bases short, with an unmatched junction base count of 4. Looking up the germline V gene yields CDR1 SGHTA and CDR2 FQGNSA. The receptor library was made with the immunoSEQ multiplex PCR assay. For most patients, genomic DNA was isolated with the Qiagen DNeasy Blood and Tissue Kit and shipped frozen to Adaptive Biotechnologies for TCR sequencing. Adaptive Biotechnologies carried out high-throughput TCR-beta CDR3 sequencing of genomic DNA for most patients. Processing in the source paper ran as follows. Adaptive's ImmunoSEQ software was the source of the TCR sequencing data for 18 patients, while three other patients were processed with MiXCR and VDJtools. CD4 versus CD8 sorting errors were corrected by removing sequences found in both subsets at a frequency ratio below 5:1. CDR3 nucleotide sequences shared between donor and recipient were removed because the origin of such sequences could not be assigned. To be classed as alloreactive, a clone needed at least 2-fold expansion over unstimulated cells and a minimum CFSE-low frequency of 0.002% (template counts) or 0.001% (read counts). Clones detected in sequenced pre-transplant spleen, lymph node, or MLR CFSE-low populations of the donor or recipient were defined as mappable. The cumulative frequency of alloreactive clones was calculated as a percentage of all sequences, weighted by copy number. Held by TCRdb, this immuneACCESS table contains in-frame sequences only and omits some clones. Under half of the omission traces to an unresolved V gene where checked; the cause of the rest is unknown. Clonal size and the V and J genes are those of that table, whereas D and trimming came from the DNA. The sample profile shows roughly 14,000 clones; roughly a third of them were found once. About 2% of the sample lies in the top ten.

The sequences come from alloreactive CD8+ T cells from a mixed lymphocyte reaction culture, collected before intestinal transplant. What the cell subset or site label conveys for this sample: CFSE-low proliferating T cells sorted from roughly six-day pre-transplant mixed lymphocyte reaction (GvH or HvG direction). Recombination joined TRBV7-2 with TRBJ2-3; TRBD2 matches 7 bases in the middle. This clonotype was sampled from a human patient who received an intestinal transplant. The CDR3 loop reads CASRTSIADTQYF. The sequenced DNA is TGTGCCAGCAGGACTAGCATCGCAGATACGCAGTATTTT.